This T cell receptor beta chain derives from a study of control samples from healthy donors and cancer patients. CDR1 and CDR2 (germline): LGHNA, YSLEER. V lost 0 bases and J lost 7, with 18 bases in between. The CDR3 has 16 residues. Generated by immunoSEQ multiplex PCR, the TCRdb table keeps only in-frame clones and is missing some. Here the sample spans over 150,000 clones, around 96% being singletons. The sequencing input was blood. This chain connects TRBV4-3 to TRBJ1-2; unclear D gene. The TCR sequence derives from a middle-aged man in good health. CDR3 region: CASSQDLGSEGGGYTF. CDR3 bases: TGCGCCAGCAGCCAAGATCTGGGATCGGAAGGAGGTGGCTACACCTTC.